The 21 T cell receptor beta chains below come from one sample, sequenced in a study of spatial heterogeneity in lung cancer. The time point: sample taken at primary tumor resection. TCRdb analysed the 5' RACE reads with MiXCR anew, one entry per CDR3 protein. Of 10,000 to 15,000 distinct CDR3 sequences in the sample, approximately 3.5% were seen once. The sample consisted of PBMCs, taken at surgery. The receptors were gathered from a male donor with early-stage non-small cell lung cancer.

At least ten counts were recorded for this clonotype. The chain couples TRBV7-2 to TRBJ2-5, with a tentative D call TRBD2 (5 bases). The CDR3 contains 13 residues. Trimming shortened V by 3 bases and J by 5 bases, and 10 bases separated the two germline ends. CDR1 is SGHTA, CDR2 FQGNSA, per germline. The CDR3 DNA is TGTGCCAGCAGCTTGCTGCGCGGGGAGACCCAGTACTTC. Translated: CASSLLRGETQYF. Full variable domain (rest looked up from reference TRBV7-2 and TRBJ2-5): GAGVSQSPSNKVTEKGKDVELRCDPISGHTALYWYRQSLGQGLEFLIYFQGNSAPDKSGLPSDRFSAERTGGSVSTLTIQRTQQEDSAVYLCASSLLRGETQYFGPGTRLLVL.

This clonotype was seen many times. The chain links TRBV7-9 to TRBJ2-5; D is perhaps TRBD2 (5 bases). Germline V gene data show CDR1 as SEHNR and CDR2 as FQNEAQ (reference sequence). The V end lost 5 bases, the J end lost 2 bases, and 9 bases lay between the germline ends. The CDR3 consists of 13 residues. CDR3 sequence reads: CASSPDSQETQYF. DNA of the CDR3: TGTGCCAGCAGCCCGGACTCTCAAGAGACCCAGTACTTC.

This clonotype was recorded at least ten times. In nucleotides, the CDR3 is TGTGCCAGCAGCCGGGCTGGGCGGGAGACGGACGGGGAGCTGTTTTTT. It encodes CASSRAGRETDGELFF. The chain has TRBV21-1 and TRBJ2-2; whether TRBD2, the table's D call, matches the DNA was not checked. TRBV21-1 is designated a pseudogene. The CDR3 has 16 amino acids.

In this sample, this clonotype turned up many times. The CDR3 region is CASSYSGIAGLQETQYF. The DNA of the CDR3 is TGTGCCAGCAGTTACTCGGGGATAGCGGGACTCCAAGAGACCCAGTACTTC. This chain links TRBV6-5 with TRBJ2-5; 8 bases are shared with TRBD2. V lost 0 bases to trimming and J lost 1 base; unmatched junction nucleotides: 7. In germline, CDR1 is MNHEY, CDR2 SVGAGI. The CDR3 length is 17 residues.

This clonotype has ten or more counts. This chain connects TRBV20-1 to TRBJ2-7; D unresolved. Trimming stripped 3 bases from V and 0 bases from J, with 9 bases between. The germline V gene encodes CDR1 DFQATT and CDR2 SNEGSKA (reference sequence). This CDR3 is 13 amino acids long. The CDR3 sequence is CSARAGPSYEQYF. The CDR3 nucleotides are TGCAGTGCTAGGGCAGGTCCCTCCTACGAGCAGTACTTC.

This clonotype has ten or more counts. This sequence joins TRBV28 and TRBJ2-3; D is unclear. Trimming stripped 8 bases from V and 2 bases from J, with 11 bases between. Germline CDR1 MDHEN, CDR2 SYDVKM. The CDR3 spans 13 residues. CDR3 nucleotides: TGTGCCAGCTTCAACAGAAACACAGATACGCAGTATTTT. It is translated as CASFNRNTDTQYF.

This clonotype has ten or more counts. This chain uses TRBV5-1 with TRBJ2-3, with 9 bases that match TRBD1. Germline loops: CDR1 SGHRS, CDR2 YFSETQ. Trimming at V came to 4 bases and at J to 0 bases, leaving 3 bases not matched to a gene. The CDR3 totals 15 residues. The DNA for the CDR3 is TGCGCCAGCAGCATACAGGGGGCTAGCACAGATACGCAGTATTTT. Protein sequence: CASSIQGASTDTQYF.

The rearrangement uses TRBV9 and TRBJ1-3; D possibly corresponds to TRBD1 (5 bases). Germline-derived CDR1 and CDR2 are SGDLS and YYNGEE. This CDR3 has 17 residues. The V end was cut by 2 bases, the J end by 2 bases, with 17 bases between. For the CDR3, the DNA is TGTGCCAGCAGCGTTCGGGACGCTCCGACGGCTGGAAACACCATATATTTT. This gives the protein CASSVRDAPTAGNTIYF. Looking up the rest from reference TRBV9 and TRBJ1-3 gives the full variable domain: DSGVTQTPKHLITATGQRVTLRCSPRSGDLSVYWYQQSLDQGLQFLIQYYNGEERAKGNILERFSAQQFPDLHSELNLSSLELGDSALYFCASSVRDAPTAGNTIYFGEGSWLTVV.

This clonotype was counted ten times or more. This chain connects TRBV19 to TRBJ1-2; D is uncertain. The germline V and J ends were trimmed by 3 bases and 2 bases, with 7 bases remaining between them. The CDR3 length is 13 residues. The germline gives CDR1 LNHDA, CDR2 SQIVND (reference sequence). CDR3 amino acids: CASSMAGNYGYTF. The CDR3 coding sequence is TGTGCCAGTAGTATGGCGGGAAACTATGGCTACACCTTC.

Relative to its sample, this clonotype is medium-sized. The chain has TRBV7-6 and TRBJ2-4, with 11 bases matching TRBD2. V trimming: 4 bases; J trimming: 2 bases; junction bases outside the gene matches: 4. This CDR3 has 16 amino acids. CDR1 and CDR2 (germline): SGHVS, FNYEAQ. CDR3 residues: CASSSRLAGTKNIQYF. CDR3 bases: TGTGCCAGCAGCTCTAGACTAGCGGGAACCAAAAACATTCAGTACTTC.

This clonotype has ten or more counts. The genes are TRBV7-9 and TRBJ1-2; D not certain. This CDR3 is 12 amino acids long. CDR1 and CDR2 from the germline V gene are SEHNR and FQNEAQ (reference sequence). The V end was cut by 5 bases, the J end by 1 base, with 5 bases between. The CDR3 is CASSPLNYGYTF. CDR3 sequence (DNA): TGTGCCAGCAGCCCCCTTAACTATGGCTACACCTTC.

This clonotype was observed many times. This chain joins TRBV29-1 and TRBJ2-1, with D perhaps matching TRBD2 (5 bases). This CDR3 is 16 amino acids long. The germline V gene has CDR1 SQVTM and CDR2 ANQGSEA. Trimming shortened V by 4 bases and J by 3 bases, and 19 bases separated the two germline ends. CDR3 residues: CSVVYFPGKDYNEQFF. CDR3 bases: TGCAGCGTTGTATACTTTCCGGGGAAGGACTACAATGAGCAGTTCTTC.

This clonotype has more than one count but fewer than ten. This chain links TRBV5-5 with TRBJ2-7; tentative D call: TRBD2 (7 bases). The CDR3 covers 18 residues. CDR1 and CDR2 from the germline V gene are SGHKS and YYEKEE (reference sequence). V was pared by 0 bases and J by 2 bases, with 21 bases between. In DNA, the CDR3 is TGTGCCAGCAGCTTGGTCGAAGGGGAGGGGACATATACCTACGAGCAGTACTTC. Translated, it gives CASSLVEGEGTYTYEQYF.

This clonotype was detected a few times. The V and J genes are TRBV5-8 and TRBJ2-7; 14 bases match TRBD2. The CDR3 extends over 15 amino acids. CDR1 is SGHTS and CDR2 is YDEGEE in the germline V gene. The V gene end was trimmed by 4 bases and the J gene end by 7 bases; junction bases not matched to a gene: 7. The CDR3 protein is CASSIRGLAGVEQYF. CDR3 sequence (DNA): TGTGCCAGCAGCATAAGGGGACTAGCGGGAGTTGAGCAGTACTTC. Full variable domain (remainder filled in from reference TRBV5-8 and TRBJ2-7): EAGVTQSPTHLIKTRGQQATLRCSPISGHTSVYWYQQALGLGLQFLLWYDEGEERNRGNFPPRFSGRQFPNYSSELNVNALELEDSALYLCASSIRGLAGVEQYFGPGTRLTVT.

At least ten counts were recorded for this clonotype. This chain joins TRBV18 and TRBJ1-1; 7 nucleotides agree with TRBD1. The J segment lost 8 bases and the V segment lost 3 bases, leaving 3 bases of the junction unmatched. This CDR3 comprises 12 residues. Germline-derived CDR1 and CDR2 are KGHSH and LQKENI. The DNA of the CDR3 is TGTGCCAGCTCACCCTGGGACAGCGAAGCTTTCTTT. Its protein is CASSPWDSEAFF.

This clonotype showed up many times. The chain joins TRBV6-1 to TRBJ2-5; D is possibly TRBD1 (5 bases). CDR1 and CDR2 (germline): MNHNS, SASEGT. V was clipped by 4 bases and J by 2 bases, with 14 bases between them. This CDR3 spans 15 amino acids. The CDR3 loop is CASSAGRVIQETQYF. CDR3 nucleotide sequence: TGTGCCAGCAGTGCGGGCAGGGTAATACAAGAGACCCAGTACTTC.

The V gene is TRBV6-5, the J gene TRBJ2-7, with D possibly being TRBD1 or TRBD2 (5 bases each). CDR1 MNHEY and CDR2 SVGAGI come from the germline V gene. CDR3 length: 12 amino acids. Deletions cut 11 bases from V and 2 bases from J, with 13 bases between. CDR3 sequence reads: CAATGPTYEQYF. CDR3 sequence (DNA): TGTGCCGCCACGGGGCCCACCTACGAGCAGTACTTC.

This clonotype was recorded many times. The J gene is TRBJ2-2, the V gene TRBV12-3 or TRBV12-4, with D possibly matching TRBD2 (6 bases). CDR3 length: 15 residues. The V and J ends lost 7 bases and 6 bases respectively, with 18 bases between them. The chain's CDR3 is CASTLSGAGAGELFF. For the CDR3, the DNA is TGTGCCAGCACTCTTAGCGGAGCCGGGGCCGGGGAGCTGTTTTTT.

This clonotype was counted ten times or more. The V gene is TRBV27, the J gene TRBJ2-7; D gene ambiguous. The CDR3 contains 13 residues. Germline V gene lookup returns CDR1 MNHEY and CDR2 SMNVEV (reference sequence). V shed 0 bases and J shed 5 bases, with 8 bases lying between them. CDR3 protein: CASSLSRRDEQYF. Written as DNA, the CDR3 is TGTGCCAGCAGTTTATCGAGGAGAGACGAGCAGTACTTC.

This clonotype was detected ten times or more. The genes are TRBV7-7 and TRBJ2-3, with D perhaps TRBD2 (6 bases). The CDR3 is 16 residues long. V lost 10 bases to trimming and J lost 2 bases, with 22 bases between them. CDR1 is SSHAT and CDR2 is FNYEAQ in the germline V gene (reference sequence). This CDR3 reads CAIGGGRAGHTDTQYF. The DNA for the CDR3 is TGTGCCATCGGCGGAGGGCGGGCCGGACACACAGATACGCAGTATTTT.

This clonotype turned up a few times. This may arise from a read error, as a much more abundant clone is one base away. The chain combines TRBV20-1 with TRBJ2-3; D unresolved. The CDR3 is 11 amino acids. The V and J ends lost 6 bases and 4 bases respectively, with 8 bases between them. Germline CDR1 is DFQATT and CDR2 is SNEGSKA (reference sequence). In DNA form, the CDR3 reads TGCAGTGCCCATCTAGCAGATACGCAGTATTTT. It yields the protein CSAHLADTQYF.